The 21 T cell receptor beta chains below all came from one sample that was sequenced in a study of shared T cell receptors in the human thymus. Repertoires were generated with immunoSEQ multiplex PCR, while TCRdb's copy carries only in-frame clones and drops some. Here the sample spans more than 550,000 clones, 80% to 90% being singletons. This sample also belongs to another study, concerning human thymus T cells.

Sequenced input: thymocytes. These receptors were collected from a girl in the first two years of life with a congenital heart defect.

In its sample, this clone was seen a few times. The chain uses TRBV6-1 and TRBJ2-1, with a weak D call TRBD1 (6 bases). The CDR3 length is 15 residues. The germline CDR1 and CDR2 sequences are MNHNS and SASEGT. Trimming left V 6 bases short and J 0 bases short, with 12 bases between. The DNA for the CDR3 is TGTGCCAGCAGAGGGGGATTCGACTCCTACAATGAGCAGTTCTTC. Translated, it gives CASRGGFDSYNEQFF.

This sequence joins TRBV5-4 and TRBJ2-7; D is ambiguous. Germline values: CDR1 SGHNT, CDR2 YYREEE (reference sequence). The CDR3 length is 15 residues. The V end lost 4 bases, the J end lost 0 bases, and 14 bases lay between the germline ends. For the CDR3, the DNA is TGTGCCAGCAGCCTGGATACTCAAATCTCCTACGAGCAGTACTTC. It is translated as CASSLDTQISYEQYF.

V is TRBV5-6 and J is TRBJ1-1, with D unclear. Per the germline V gene, CDR1 is SGHDT and CDR2 is YYEEEE. The CDR3 covers 12 residues. Trimming pared 0 bases from V and 8 bases from J, leaving 8 bases between. CDR3 sequence: CASSLAGSEAFF. CDR3 sequence (DNA): TGTGCCAGCAGCTTGGCCGGTTCAGAAGCTTTCTTT.

V usage is TRBV28 and J usage is TRBJ1-6; unclear D gene. V was shortened by 8 bases and J by 3 bases, with 17 bases between the two germline ends. Germline CDR1 and CDR2: MDHEN and SYDVKM. The CDR3 runs to 16 residues. CDR3 bases: TGTGCCAGCCGAAACCGCGAGTCCCACTATAATTCACCCCTCCACTTT. Translating it yields CASRNRESHYNSPLHF.

The chain uses TRBV6-1 and TRBJ2-4; 11 nucleotides line up with TRBD1. Germline-derived CDR1 and CDR2 are MNHNS and SASEGT. The CDR3 length is 17 residues. Losses at the gene ends were 4 bases for V and 7 bases for J; bases not matched to a gene: 12. CDR3 nucleotides: TGTGCCAGCAGTGGCCGGGACAGGGGGGATGTGCAGAACATTCAGTACTTC. Its protein is CASSGRDRGDVQNIQYF.

This clone was seen a single time. The J gene is TRBJ2-1, the V gene TRBV5-4, with TRBD1 matching 8 bases. The trim removed 4 bases at V and 6 bases at J, leaving 15 bases unmatched. In germline, CDR1 is SGHNT, CDR2 YYREEE (reference sequence). The CDR3 is made up of 17 amino acids. CDR3 in DNA: TGTGCCAGCAGCATGGGGACAGGCCACAACTTCGGCAATGAGCAGTTCTTC. Translated: CASSMGTGHNFGNEQFF. Supplemented by reference TRBV5-4 and TRBJ2-1, the full variable domain reads ETGVTQSPTHLIKTRGQQVTLRCSSQSGHNTVSWYQQALGQGPQFIFQYYREEENGRGNFPPRFSGLQFPNYSSELNVNALELDDSALYLCASSMGTGHNFGNEQFFGPGTRLTVL.

The V gene is TRBV30, the J gene TRBJ1-2; no reliable D call. Between the trimmed V and J ends, which lost 2 bases and 8 bases, there was a span of 6 bases. Germline lookup yields CDR1 GTSNPN and CDR2 SVGIG (reference sequence). The CDR3 is 10 residues long. The CDR3 sequence: CAWSWAGYTF. The CDR3, as DNA: TGTGCCTGGAGTTGGGCGGGCTACACCTTC.

The chain couples TRBV2 to TRBJ2-6; a weak D match, TRBD1 (6 bases). V dropped 10 bases and J dropped 0 bases, with 22 bases sitting between them. The germline CDR1 and CDR2 sequences are SNHLY and FYNNEI. The CDR3 is made up of 18 amino acids. CDR3 sequence: CATQFRAGAASGANVLTF. The CDR3 DNA reads TGTGCCACCCAATTCCGGGCAGGGGCAGCCTCTGGGGCCAACGTCCTGACTTTC. Drawing the rest from reference TRBV2 and TRBJ2-6, the complete variable domain is EPEVTQTPSHQVTQMGQEVILRCVPISNHLYFYWYRQILGQKVEFLVSFYNNEISEKSEIFDDQFSVERPDGSNFTLKIRSTKLEDSAMYFCATQFRAGAASGANVLTFGAGSRLTVL.

This rearrangement joins TRBV14 to TRBJ2-1; 8 bases align to TRBD2. Losses at the gene ends were 1 base for V and 0 bases for J; bases not matched to a gene: 14. The CDR3 spans 20 residues. In germline, CDR1 is SGHDN, CDR2 FVKESK. The chain's CDR3 is CASSQVAGGARRSSYNEQFF. The CDR3 nucleotides are TGTGCCAGCAGCCAAGTCGCCGGGGGGGCCAGACGGAGCTCCTACAATGAGCAGTTCTTC.

This sequence joins TRBV5-1 and TRBJ2-1; 7 nucleotides line up with TRBD2. The V and J ends lost 3 bases and 5 bases, in that order; junction bases with no gene match: 20. The germline V gene has CDR1 SGHRS and CDR2 YFSETQ. The CDR3 is 19 amino acids. CDR3 bases: TGCGCCAGCAGCTGGAGCTCCTCCCTAGCGGACTGTACGGACAATGAGCAGTTCTTC. It codes for CASSWSSSLADCTDNEQFF.

This chain links TRBV28 with TRBJ2-4; 14 bases map to TRBD2. This CDR3 comprises 16 residues. Germline lookup yields CDR1 MDHEN and CDR2 SYDVKM. The J segment lost 4 bases and the V segment lost 5 bases, leaving 4 bases of the junction unmatched. CDR3 coding DNA: TGTGCCAGCAGTGGGGGACTAGCGGGGGATAAAAACATTCAGTACTTC. Amino acid sequence: CASSGGLAGDKNIQYF.

J is TRBJ2-7 and V is TRBV7-6, with D possibly matching TRBD2 (5 bases). Per germline, CDR1 SGHVS and CDR2 FNYEAQ. CDR3 length equals 16 residues. V dropped 0 bases and J dropped 4 bases, with 16 bases sitting between them. The DNA for the CDR3 is TGTGCCAGCAGCTTAGCATTACTAGGTAGGGATTACGAGCAGTACTTC. The encoded protein is CASSLALLGRDYEQYF.

V gene TRBV4-1 combines with J gene TRBJ2-5; 9 nucleotides line up with TRBD1. The ends lost 2 bases at V and 7 bases at J; junction bases unmatched: 14. The germline CDR1 and CDR2 sequences are MGHRA and YSYEKL. The CDR3 covers 17 residues. The CDR3 DNA follows: TGCGCCAGCAGCCAAAATTCGGACAGGGGAGTATCCGGGACCCAGTACTTC. This encodes CASSQNSDRGVSGTQYF.

The chain employs TRBV5-4 and TRBJ2-2; TRBD1 is a possible D gene (5 bases). V lost 3 bases and J lost 2, with 20 bases in between. CDR1 is SGHNT, CDR2 YYREEE, per germline (reference sequence). The CDR3 loop spans 18 amino acids. The CDR3 is CASSSPQAHQNNTGELFF. The CDR3 nucleotides read TGTGCCAGCAGCTCCCCACAGGCCCACCAAAACAACACCGGGGAGCTGTTTTTT.

J is TRBJ1-2 and V is TRBV27, with no clear D. The germline V gene encodes CDR1 MNHEY and CDR2 SMNVEV (reference sequence). CDR3 size: 13 residues. Trimming pared 5 bases from V and 4 bases from J, leaving 11 bases between. CDR3 region: CASSPQWFYGYTF. The DNA for the CDR3 is TGTGCCAGCAGTCCCCAGTGGTTCTATGGCTACACCTTC.

This clone was found a few times. V and J are TRBV18 and TRBJ2-2; D may be TRBD2 (5 bases). CDR3 length equals 18 residues. Germline CDR1 reads KGHSH; CDR2 reads LQKENI. The V and J ends lost 1 base and 2 bases respectively, with 17 bases between them. The CDR3 protein is CASSPLPGIPLNTGELFF. CDR3 nucleotides: TGTGCCAGCTCACCACTGCCGGGGATCCCACTCAACACCGGGGAGCTGTTTTTT. Supplemented by reference TRBV18 and TRBJ2-2, the full variable domain reads NAGVMQNPRHLVRRRGQEARLRCSPMKGHSHVYWYRQLPEEGLKFMVYLQKENIIDESGMPKERFSAEFPKEGPSILRIQQVVRGDSAAYFCASSPLPGIPLNTGELFFGEGSRLTVL.

The V and J genes are TRBV2 and TRBJ2-5; 8 nucleotides match TRBD2. Germline V gene sequence: CDR1 SNHLY, CDR2 FYNNEI. This CDR3 contains 18 residues. V lost 3 bases to trimming and J lost 1 base; unmatched junction nucleotides: 13. In DNA form, the CDR3 reads TGTGCCAGCAGTGATCCCAGCGGGGGCCTTTACTCCCAAGAGACCCAGTACTTC. It codes for CASSDPSGGLYSQETQYF. Looking up the rest from reference TRBV2 and TRBJ2-5 gives the full variable domain: EPEVTQTPSHQVTQMGQEVILRCVPISNHLYFYWYRQILGQKVEFLVSFYNNEISEKSEIFDDQFSVERPDGSNFTLKIRSTKLEDSAMYFCASSDPSGGLYSQETQYFGPGTRLLVL.

The J gene is TRBJ1-1, the V gene TRBV7-2; no clear D. Germline V lookup: CDR1 SGHTA, CDR2 FQGNSA. V was cut by 5 bases and J by 4 bases, with 20 bases left in between. The CDR3 is 16 residues long. Written as DNA, the CDR3 is TGTGCCAGCAGCCCCAGGCCCCTTGAAGGAAGCACTGAAGCTTTCTTT. Its protein product is CASSPRPLEGSTEAFF.

This chain joins TRBV7-9 and TRBJ1-2; 8 positions match TRBD1. The germline gives CDR1 SEHNR, CDR2 FQNEAQ (reference sequence). V lost 5 bases to trimming and J lost 4 bases; unmatched junction nucleotides: 3. This CDR3 has 13 amino acids. CDR3 DNA: TGTGCCAGCAGCCCCGGGACAGGCTATGGCTACACCTTC. It yields the protein CASSPGTGYGYTF.

For the CDR3, the DNA is TGCGCCAGCAGCCAAGATGACGCGACAGGGTTGGCCCTTAATGAAAAACTGTTTTTT. Translation: CASSQDDATGLALNEKLFF. The chain has TRBV4-3 and TRBJ1-4; 7 positions agree with TRBD1. Germline V gene lookup returns CDR1 LGHNA and CDR2 YSLEER. V was pared by 0 bases and J by 4 bases, with 14 bases of the junction left unmatched. The length of the CDR3 is 19 residues.

V gene TRBV5-6 combines with J gene TRBJ1-4; tentatively, D is TRBD1 (6 bases). With 0 bases removed from V and 1 base from J, the gap between germline ends came to 13 bases. This CDR3 region has 17 residues. Germline loops: CDR1 SGHDT, CDR2 YYEEEE. CDR3 residues: CASSLGGGGETNEKLFF. CDR3 nucleotides: TGTGCCAGCAGCTTGGGAGGGGGTGGGGAAACTAATGAAAAACTGTTTTTT.